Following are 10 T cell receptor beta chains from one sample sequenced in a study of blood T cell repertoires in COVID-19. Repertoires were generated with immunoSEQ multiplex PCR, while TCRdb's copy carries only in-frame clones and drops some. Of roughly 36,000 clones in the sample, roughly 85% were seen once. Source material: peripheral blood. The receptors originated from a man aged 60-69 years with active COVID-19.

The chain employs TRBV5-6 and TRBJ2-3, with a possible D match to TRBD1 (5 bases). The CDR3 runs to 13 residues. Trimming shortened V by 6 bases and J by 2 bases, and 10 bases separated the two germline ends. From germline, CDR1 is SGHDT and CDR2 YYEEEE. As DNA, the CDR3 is TGTGCCAGCAAACGACAGAACACAGATACGCAGTATTTT. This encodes CASKRQNTDTQYF. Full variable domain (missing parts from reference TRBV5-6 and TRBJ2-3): DAGVTQSPTHLIKTRGQQVTLRCSPKSGHDTVSWYQQALGQGPQFIFQYYEEEERQRGNFPDRFSGHQFPNYSSELNVNALLLGDSALYLCASKRQNTDTQYFGPGTRLTVL.

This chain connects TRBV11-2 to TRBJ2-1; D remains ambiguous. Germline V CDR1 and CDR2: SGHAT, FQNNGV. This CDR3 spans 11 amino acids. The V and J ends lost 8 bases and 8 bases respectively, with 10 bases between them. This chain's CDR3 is CASSPSHEQFF. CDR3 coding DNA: TGTGCCAGCTCCCCGTCTCATGAGCAGTTCTTC.

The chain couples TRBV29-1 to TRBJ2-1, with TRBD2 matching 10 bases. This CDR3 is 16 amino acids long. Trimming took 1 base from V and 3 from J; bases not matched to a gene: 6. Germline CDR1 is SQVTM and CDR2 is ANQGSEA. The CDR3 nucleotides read TGCAGCGTTGAAGCCTCTAGCGGGGGTTTCTACAATGAGCAGTTCTTC. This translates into CSVEASSGGFYNEQFF.

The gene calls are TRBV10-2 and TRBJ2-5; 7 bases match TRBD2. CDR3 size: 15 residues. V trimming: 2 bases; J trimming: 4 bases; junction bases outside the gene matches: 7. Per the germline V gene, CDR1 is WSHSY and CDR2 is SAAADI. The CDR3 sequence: CASSESFLAGETQYF. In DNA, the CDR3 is TGCGCCAGCAGTGAGAGTTTCTTAGCGGGAGAGACCCAGTACTTC.

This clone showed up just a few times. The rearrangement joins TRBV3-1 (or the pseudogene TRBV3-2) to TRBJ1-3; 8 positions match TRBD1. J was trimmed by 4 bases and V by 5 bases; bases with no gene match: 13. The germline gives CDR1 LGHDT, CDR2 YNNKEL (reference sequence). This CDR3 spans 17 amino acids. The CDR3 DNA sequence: TGTGCCAGCAGCACGGGGACAGGCTTTGGGATAGGAAACACCATATATTTT. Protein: CASSTGTGFGIGNTIYF.

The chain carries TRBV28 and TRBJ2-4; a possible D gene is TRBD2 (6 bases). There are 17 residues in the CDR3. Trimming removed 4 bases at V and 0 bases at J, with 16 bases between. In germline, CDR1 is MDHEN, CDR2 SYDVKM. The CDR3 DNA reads TGTGCCAGCAGTTCTCCACGTGGGAGGCTAGCCAAAAACATTCAGTACTTC. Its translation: CASSSPRGRLAKNIQYF.

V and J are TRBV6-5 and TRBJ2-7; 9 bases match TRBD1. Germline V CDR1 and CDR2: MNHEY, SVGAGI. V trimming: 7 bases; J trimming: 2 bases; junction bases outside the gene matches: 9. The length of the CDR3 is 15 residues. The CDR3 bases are TGTGCCAGCACCCTGAACCGGGACAGGGCCTACGAGCAGTACTTC. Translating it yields CASTLNRDRAYEQYF.

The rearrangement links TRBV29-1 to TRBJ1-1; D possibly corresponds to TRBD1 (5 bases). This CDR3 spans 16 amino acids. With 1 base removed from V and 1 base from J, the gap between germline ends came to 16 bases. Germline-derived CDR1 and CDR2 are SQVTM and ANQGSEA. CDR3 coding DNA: TGCAGCGTTGAAGGAAGACAGTCCGACGGGAACACTGAAGCTTTCTTT. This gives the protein CSVEGRQSDGNTEAFF.

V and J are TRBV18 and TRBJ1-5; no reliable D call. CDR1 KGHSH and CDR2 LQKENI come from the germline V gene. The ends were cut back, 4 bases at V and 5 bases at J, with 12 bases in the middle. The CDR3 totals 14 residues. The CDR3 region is CASSLLSEDQPQHF. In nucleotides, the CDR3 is TGTGCCAGCTCACTCTTGAGCGAAGATCAGCCCCAGCATTTT.

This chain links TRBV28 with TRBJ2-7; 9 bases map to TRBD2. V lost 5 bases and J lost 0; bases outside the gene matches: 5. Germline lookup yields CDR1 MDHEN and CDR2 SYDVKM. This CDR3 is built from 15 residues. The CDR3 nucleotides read TGTGCCAGCAGTGCACTAGCGGGTAGCTCCTACGAGCAGTACTTC. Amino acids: CASSALAGSSYEQYF.